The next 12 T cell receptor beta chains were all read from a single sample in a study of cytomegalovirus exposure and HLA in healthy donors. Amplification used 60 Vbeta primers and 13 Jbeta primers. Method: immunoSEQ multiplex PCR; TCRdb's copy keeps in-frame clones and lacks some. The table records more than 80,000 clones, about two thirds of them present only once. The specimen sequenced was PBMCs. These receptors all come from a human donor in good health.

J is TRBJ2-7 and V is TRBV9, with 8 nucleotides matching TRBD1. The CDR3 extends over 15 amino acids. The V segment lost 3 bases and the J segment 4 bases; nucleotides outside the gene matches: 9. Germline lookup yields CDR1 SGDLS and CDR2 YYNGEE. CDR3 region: CASSAGQGRGYEQYF. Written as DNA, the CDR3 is TGTGCCAGCAGCGCCGGACAGGGACGGGGGTACGAGCAGTACTTC. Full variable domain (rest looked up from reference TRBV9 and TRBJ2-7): DSGVTQTPKHLITATGQRVTLRCSPRSGDLSVYWYQQSLDQGLQFLIQYYNGEERAKGNILERFSAQQFPDLHSELNLSSLELGDSALYFCASSAGQGRGYEQYFGPGTRLTVT.

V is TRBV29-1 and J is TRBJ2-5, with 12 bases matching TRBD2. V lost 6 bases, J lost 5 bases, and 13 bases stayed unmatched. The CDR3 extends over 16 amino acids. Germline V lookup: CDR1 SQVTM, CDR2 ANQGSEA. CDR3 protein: CSVLAGGATKGETQYF. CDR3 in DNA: TGCAGCGTACTAGCGGGGGGCGCTACCAAAGGGGAGACCCAGTACTTC. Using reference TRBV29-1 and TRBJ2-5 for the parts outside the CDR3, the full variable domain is SAVISQKPSRDICQRGTSLTIQCQVDSQVTMMFWYRQQPGQSLTLIATANQGSEATYESGFVIDKFPISRPNLTFSTLTVSNMSPEDSSIYLCSVLAGGATKGETQYFGPGTRLLVL.

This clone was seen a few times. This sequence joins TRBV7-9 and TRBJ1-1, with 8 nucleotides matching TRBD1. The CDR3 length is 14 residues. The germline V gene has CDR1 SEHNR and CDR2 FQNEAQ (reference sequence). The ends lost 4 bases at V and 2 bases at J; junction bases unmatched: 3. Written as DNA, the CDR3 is TGTGCCAGCAGCTCACAGGGGGGCAACACTGAAGCTTTCTTT. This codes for CASSSQGGNTEAFF.

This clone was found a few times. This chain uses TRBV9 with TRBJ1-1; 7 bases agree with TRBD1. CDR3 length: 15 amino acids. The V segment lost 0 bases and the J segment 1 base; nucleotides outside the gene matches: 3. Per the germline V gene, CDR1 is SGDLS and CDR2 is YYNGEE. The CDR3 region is CASSVAAGGNTEAFF. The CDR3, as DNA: TGTGCCAGCAGCGTAGCCGCAGGGGGGAACACTGAAGCTTTCTTT.

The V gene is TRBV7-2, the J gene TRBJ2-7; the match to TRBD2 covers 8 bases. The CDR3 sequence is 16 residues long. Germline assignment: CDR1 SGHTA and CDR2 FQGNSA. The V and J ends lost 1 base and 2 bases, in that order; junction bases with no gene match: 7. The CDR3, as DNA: TGTGCCAGCAGCTTAGTAGCGGGGCCACAACCCTACGAGCAGTACTTC. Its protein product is CASSLVAGPQPYEQYF.

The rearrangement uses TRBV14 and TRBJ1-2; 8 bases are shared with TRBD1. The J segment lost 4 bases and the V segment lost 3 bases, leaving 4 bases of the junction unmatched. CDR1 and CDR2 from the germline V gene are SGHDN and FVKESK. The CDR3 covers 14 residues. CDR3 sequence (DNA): TGTGCCAGCAGCCACGTCGGGACAGGCTATGGCTACACCTTC. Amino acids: CASSHVGTGYGYTF.

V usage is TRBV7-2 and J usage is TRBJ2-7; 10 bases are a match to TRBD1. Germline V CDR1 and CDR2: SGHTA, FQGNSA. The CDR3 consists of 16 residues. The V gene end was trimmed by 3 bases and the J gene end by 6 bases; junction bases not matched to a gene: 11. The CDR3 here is CASSLRQGAYPAEQYF. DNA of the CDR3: TGTGCCAGCAGCTTGCGACAGGGGGCATACCCTGCCGAGCAGTACTTC.

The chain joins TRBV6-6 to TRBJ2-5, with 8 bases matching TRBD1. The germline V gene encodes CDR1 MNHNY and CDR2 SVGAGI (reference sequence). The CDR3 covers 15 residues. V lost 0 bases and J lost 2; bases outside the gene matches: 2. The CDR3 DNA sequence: TGTGCCAGCAGTTACTCGAGGACAGGGCAAGAGACCCAGTACTTC. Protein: CASSYSRTGQETQYF.

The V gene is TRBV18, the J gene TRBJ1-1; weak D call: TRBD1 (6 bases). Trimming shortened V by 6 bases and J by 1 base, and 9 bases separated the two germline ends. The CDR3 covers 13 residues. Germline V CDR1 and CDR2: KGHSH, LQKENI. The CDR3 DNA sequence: TGTGCCAGCTCCTTGACAGGGAACACTGAAGCTTTCTTT. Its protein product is CASSLTGNTEAFF.

The CDR3 bases are TGCGCCAGCAGCCAAGATCCCTGGGAGGGGACTGAAGCTTTCTTT. It specifies CASSQDPWEGTEAFF. This chain joins TRBV4-3 and TRBJ1-1, with TRBD1 as a possible D gene (5 bases). CDR1 LGHNA and CDR2 YSLEER come from the germline V gene. The V end was cut by 0 bases, the J end by 5 bases, with 13 bases between. The CDR3 spans 15 residues.

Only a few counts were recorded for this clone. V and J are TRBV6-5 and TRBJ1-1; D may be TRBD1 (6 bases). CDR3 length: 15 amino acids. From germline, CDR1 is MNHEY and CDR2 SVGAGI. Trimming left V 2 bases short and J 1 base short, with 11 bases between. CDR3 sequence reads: CASSYTGTQNTEAFF. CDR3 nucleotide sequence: TGTGCCAGCAGTTACACCGGGACACAGAACACTGAAGCTTTCTTT.

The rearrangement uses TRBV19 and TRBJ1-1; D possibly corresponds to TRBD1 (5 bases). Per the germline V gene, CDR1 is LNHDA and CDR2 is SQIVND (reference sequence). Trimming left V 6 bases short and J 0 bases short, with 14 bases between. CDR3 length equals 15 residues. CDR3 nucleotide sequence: TGTGCCAGTAGACCGATGGGACTGATGAACACTGAAGCTTTCTTT. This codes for CASRPMGLMNTEAFF.